Below, one T cell receptor beta chain is given with its context. What it recognizes is unknown. Every sequencing run produced over 160 million TCR-beta sequences that came from 15-18 subjects. TCRdb analysed the 5' RACE reads with MiXCR anew, one entry per CDR3 protein. The table includes over 60,000 distinct CDR3 sequences, 4% to 6% detected once. The unsorted libraries were generated from a total of 2 million PBMCs, which had been stored in RNAlater at -80 C. This sample is drawn from a study of neurological immune-mediated disorders. After removal of 4 bases from V and 1 base from J, the junction contained 5 bases not matched to a gene. This CDR3 region has 14 residues. The germline CDR1 and CDR2 sequences are SGHRS and YFSETQ. Study-level findings and limits: TCR-beta repertoires seemed private in all groups, with no expanded CDR3 amino acid sequences shared.

The chain joins TRBV5-1 to TRBJ2-7; 7 bases align to TRBD1. The sample consisted of PBMCs. The TCR originated in a woman aged 30 to 39 with multiple sclerosis. DNA of the CDR3: TGCGCCAGCAGCGTCCGGGACAGTTCCTACGAGCAGTACTTC. Translated: CASSVRDSSYEQYF. The full variable domain, rest sourced from reference TRBV5-1 and TRBJ2-7, is KAGVTQTPRYLIKTRGQQVTLSCSPISGHRSVSWYQQTPGQGLQFLFEYFSETQRNKGNFPGRFSGRQFSNSRSEMNVSTLELGDSALYLCASSVRDSSYEQYFGPGTRLTVT.